These T cell receptor beta chains were read from a single sample in a study of CD8+CD57+ T cells in acquired aplastic anemia. From the reads, TCRdb called clonotypes with MiXCR, one entry per CDR3 protein. This sample yields approximately 190,000 distinct CDR3 sequences, of which around 47% are seen a single time; 9.7% belongs to the top ten. Sequenced material: sorted CD4+, CD8+, or CD8+CD57+ T cells (not recorded which) from PBMCs. The receptor set was obtained from a human donor with aplastic anemia. CDR3s include the opening cysteine and the closing phenylalanine or tryptophan. D genes are given only for firm matches. Clone size is shown for a subset of rows, as once, few, many or a class of expanded clone.

D	size	length	V	J	DNA	CDR3
.	many	15	TRBV19	TRBJ1-3	TGTGCCAGTAGTATCGTTCGGGTCTCTGGAAACACCATATATTTT	CASSIVRVSGNTIYF
TRBD1	many	14	TRBV12-3/TRBV12-4	TRBJ2-2	TGTGCCAGCGCAGGACAGGGGGTGGGTGGGGAGCTGTTTTTT	CASAGQGVGGELFF
.	.	15	TRBV5-4	TRBJ1-5	TGTGCCAGCAGCCGGACTCCCGGCAGCAATCAGCCCCAGCATTTT	CASSRTPGSNQPQHF
.	many	17	TRBV4-1	TRBJ2-1	TGCGCCAGCAGCCAAGATCTAGGCCCACGCTCCTACAATGAGCAGTTCTTC	CASSQDLGPRSYNEQFF
TRBD2	many	17	TRBV9	TRBJ2-3	TGTGCCAGCAGCGACCAGAGAGCGGGAGGGGGCCCAGATACGCAGTATTTT	CASSDQRAGGGPDTQYF
TRBD1	many	15	TRBV7-2	TRBJ1-2	TGTGCCAGCAGCTCCTGGACAGGAAGATTCTATGGCTACACCTTC	CASSSWTGRFYGYTF
.	many	13	TRBV20-1	TRBJ1-1	TGCAGTGTCCCGACTTATCCGGGACCTGAAGCTTTCTTT	CSVPTYPGPEAFF
.	.	13	TRBV7-8	TRBJ1-6	TGTGCCAGCAGCCCCACGTCGAATTTACCCCTCCACTTT	CASSPTSNLPLHF
.	.	15	TRBV11-2	TRBJ2-2	TGTGCCAGCAGCGCACCGGGGCGGAACACCGGGGAGCTGTTTTTT	CASSAPGRNTGELFF
TRBD2	.	14	TRBV7-3	TRBJ2-3	TGTGCCAGCAGCTGGCTAGCGGGCACAGATACGCAGTATTTT	CASSWLAGTDTQYF
.	many	16	TRBV7-3	TRBJ2-1	TGTGCCAGCAGCTTATCGGGGGGCGGGTCCTACAATGAGCAGTTCTTC	CASSLSGGGSYNEQFF
.	many	14	TRBV29-1	TRBJ2-3	TGCAGCGTTGACCAGGGGTTCGGCACAGATACGCAGTATTTT	CSVDQGFGTDTQYF
TRBD2	.	11	TRBV2	TRBJ2-7	TGCGGACTAGAGTCGCGGTACGAGCAGTACTTC	CGLESRYEQYF
.	many	12	TRBV5-1	TRBJ2-5	TGCGCCAGCTCGAACCTTCAAGAGACCCAGTACTTC	CASSNLQETQYF
.	once	15	TRBV7-2	TRBJ1-2	TGTGCCAGCAGCTTAGCTCGGGACACCTACTATGGCTACACCTTC	CASSLARDTYYGYTF
TRBD1	.	13	TRBV19	TRBJ2-3	TGTGCCAGTAGTAGACAGGGGGCAGATACGCAGTATTTT	CASSRQGADTQYF
.	.	14	TRBV5-6	TRBJ1-6	TGTGCCAGCAGCTTCGCGACAGTATTTTCACCCCTCCACTTT	CASSFATVFSPLHF
.	many	13	TRBV12-3/TRBV12-4	TRBJ1-1	TGTGCCAGCACCCGGGGCAGGGTGACTGAAGCTTTCTTT	CASTRGRVTEAFF
.	.	12	TRBV12-3/TRBV12-4	TRBJ2-1	TGTGCCAGCAGTTATACAGCGAGAGAGCAGTTCTTC	CASSYTAREQFF
.	many	13	TRBV7-2	TRBJ2-1	TGTGCCAGCAGCCCAAGATTTAACAATGAGCAGTTCTTC	CASSPRFNNEQFF
TRBD1	few	15	TRBV7-8	TRBJ1-1	TGTGCCAGCAGCTTAGAAGGGACAGTGAACACTGAAGCTTTCTTT	CASSLEGTVNTEAFF
.	once	12	TRBV6-2/TRBV6-3	TRBJ2-5	TGTGCCAGCAGCCGACAGGCGGAGACCCAGTACTTC	CASSRQAETQYF
.	many	16	TRBV9	TRBJ2-2	TGTGCCAGCAGCGTACACCCGTCCGGAGGCACCGGGGAGCTGTTTTTT	CASSVHPSGGTGELFF
TRBD2	many	14	TRBV5-6	TRBJ2-7	TGTGCCAGCAGGCTAGCGGGAGGGCCCTACGAGCAGTACTTC	CASRLAGGPYEQYF
.	.	13	TRBV7-8	TRBJ2-5	TGTGCCAGCAGCCCATTTACCCAAGAGACCCAGTACTTC	CASSPFTQETQYF
.	.	13	TRBV29-1	TRBJ2-3	TGCAGCGTTGAACTACGGATCGAGAATACGCAGTATTTT	CSVELRIENTQYF
.	.	13	TRBV10-1	TRBJ2-7	TGCGCCAGCAGTAGGGGGGAAGGGTACGAGCAGTACTTC	CASSRGEGYEQYF
.	.	15	TRBV29-1	TRBJ1-2	TGCAGCGTTGGGAGGGGAGGGCAGGGGTCGTATGGCTACACCTTC	CSVGRGGQGSYGYTF
.	many	15	TRBV11-1	TRBJ2-2	TGTGCCAGCAGCTTAGGACCCTGGAACACCGGGGAGCTGTTTTTT	CASSLGPWNTGELFF
TRBD1	.	17	TRBV5-6	TRBJ2-2	TGTGCCAGCAGCCAGGACAGGGGGAGTTTCGACACCGGGGAGCTGTTTTTT	CASSQDRGSFDTGELFF
.	.	15	TRBV12-3/TRBV12-4	TRBJ2-3	TGTGCCAGCAGTTTAATGGGACAAACTGGGGATACGCAGTATTTT	CASSLMGQTGDTQYF
.	.	16	TRBV24-1	TRBJ2-5	TGTGCCACCAGTGATACGGGACTAGGGGGCGGGGAGACCCAGTACTTC	CATSDTGLGGGETQYF
TRBD2	.	17	TRBV9	TRBJ2-7	TGTGCCAGCAGCGTAGAATACGGGACTAGCGCCTCCTACGAGCAGTACTTC	CASSVEYGTSASYEQYF
TRBD2	.	14	TRBV7-8	TRBJ2-5	TGTGCCAGCAGCACAAGCGGGGGGGCAGAGACCCAGTACTTC	CASSTSGGAETQYF
.	few	14	TRBV12-3/TRBV12-4	TRBJ1-1	TGTGCCAGCAGTAGTAGGGCGGTGAACACTGAAGCTTTCTTT	CASSSRAVNTEAFF
.	once	12	TRBV10-2	TRBJ1-1	TGCGCCAGCGGGGGACTTAACACTGAAGCTTTCTTT	CASGGLNTEAFF
TRBD1	.	14	TRBV15	TRBJ2-3	TGTGCCACCAGCCAGGACAGGGGGACAGATACGCAGTATTTT	CATSQDRGTDTQYF
.	.	17	TRBV11-1	TRBJ2-7	TGTGCCAGCAGCTCACCCTTTGAGGGGACAACGCTCTACGAGCAGTACTTC	CASSSPFEGTTLYEQYF
.	.	13	TRBV20-1	TRBJ2-7	TGCAGTGCTAGAGTAGGACTTAGATACGAGCAGTACTTC	CSARVGLRYEQYF
.	.	13	TRBV20-1	TRBJ1-6	TGCAGTGTTAGGGGGGACGGCAATTCACCCCTCCACTTT	CSVRGDGNSPLHF
TRBD1	.	14	TRBV7-9	TRBJ2-7	TGTGCCAGCAGCTGGACAGGGTTGGACTACGAGCAGTACTTC	CASSWTGLDYEQYF
TRBD1	many	15	TRBV7-3	TRBJ1-2	TGTGCCAGCAGCTCCTACAGGGGGCGAAACTATGGCTACACCTTC	CASSSYRGRNYGYTF
.	few	13	TRBV20-1	TRBJ2-5	TGCAGTGCTAGAGGGGGGCTAGGCGAGACCCAGTACTTC	CSARGGLGETQYF
.	few	13	TRBV2	TRBJ2-2	TGTGCCAGCACCCTTGGCGGAACCGGGGAGCTGTTTTTT	CASTLGGTGELFF
.	.	13	TRBV7-6	TRBJ2-4	TGTGCCAGCAGCCAAGGTGTTAAAAACATTCAGTACTTC	CASSQGVKNIQYF
.	.	12	TRBV7-6	TRBJ2-3	TGTGCCAGCAGCTTATGGAGAGATACGCAGTATTTT	CASSLWRDTQYF
.	many	17	TRBV6-1	TRBJ2-7	TGTGCCAGCAGAAAACGGGGAGGGGACAGGTTTTCCCAGGAGCAGTACTTC	CASRKRGGDRFSQEQYF
.	few	13	TRBV7-8	TRBJ2-1	TGTGCCAGCGAACGGCTGGCTGGGAATGAGCAGTTCTTC	CASERLAGNEQFF
.	many	14	TRBV11-3	TRBJ2-1	TGTGCCAGCAGCTTAGATACGTCGGGGTATGAGCAGTTCTTC	CASSLDTSGYEQFF